The 9 T cell receptor beta chains in this list originate from one sample, sequenced in a study of blood T cell repertoires in COVID-19. Assay used: immunoSEQ multiplex PCR; TCRdb lists only in-frame clones, some missing. The table lists around 200,000 clones, around 83% of them singletons. Input material: peripheral blood. Source of these receptors: a middle-aged man with active or convalescent COVID-19.

This clone was seen more than once but under ten times. The V and J genes are TRBV3-1 (or the pseudogene TRBV3-2) and TRBJ2-2; D is unclear. CDR3 length equals 14 residues. Germline-derived CDR1 and CDR2 are LGHDT and YNNKEL (reference sequence). V dropped 4 bases and J dropped 8 bases, with 14 bases sitting between them. For the CDR3, the DNA is TGTGCCAGCAGCCGAATTGGGCAGAGAGGGGAGCTGTTTTTT. This sequence encodes CASSRIGQRGELFF.

The chain joins TRBV27 to TRBJ2-2, with D perhaps TRBD1 (6 bases). Germline CDR1 and CDR2: MNHEY and SMNVEV (reference sequence). V lost 2 bases and J lost 2, with 9 bases in between. This CDR3 contains 15 residues. The CDR3 nucleotides are TGTGCCAGCAGTTTAGGGACAACTAACACCGGGGAGCTGTTTTTT. This codes for CASSLGTTNTGELFF.

V is TRBV9 and J is TRBJ2-7, with a tentative D call TRBD2 (5 bases). With 3 bases removed from V and 3 bases from J, the gap between germline ends came to 16 bases. CDR3 size: 15 residues. The germline gives CDR1 SGDLS, CDR2 YYNGEE. CDR3 nucleotide sequence: TGTGCCAGCAGCGGAGCAGAGGGTAGGGACTACGAGCAGTACTTC. It encodes CASSGAEGRDYEQYF.

The chain is built from TRBV14 and TRBJ2-7; tentative D call: TRBD1 (5 bases). The CDR3 length is 13 residues. Trimming took 4 bases from V and 5 from J, leaving 12 bases between them. CDR1 and CDR2 from the germline V gene are SGHDN and FVKESK. CDR3 sequence: CASSLQVSHEQYF. The CDR3 DNA reads TGTGCCAGCAGCCTACAGGTTAGCCACGAGCAGTACTTC.

The chain combines TRBV11-3 with TRBJ2-2, with a weak D call TRBD2 (6 bases). Germline CDR1 is SGHNT and CDR2 is YENEEA. Deletions cut 0 bases from V and 5 bases from J, with 13 bases between. The CDR3 runs to 16 residues. Here the CDR3 reads CASSLEHLAGTGELFF. CDR3 nucleotides: TGTGCCAGCAGCTTAGAACACTTGGCGGGGACCGGGGAGCTGTTTTTT.

V is TRBV19 and J is TRBJ2-1; 13 bases are a match to TRBD2. V shed 6 bases, J shed 1 base, and the junction held 6 bases outside the gene matches. The CDR3 runs 17 residues. The V gene's germline CDR1 is LNHDA and CDR2 SQIVND (reference sequence). Written as DNA, the CDR3 is TGTGCCAGTAGGGGTCGACTAGCGGGGGGTTCCTACAATGAGCAGTTCTTC. Protein: CASRGRLAGGSYNEQFF.

The chain carries TRBV7-9 and TRBJ2-5; D unclear. Trimming took off 3 bases at V and 2 bases at J, with 7 bases between the two ends. In germline, CDR1 is SEHNR, CDR2 FQNEAQ (reference sequence). The CDR3 runs 13 residues. CDR3 DNA: TGTGCCAGCAGCTTGGGCCCACAAGAGACCCAGTACTTC. This sequence encodes CASSLGPQETQYF.

The chain links TRBV10-3 to TRBJ2-1; 11 nucleotides match TRBD2. This CDR3 has 16 residues. Trimming removed 4 bases from V and 4 bases from J; junction bases left unmatched: 6. The germline V gene has CDR1 ENHRY and CDR2 SYGVKD. CDR3 residues: CAISGGTSGVYNEQFF. The CDR3 nucleotides are TGTGCCATCAGTGGCGGGACTAGCGGCGTATACAATGAGCAGTTCTTC.

This clone has only a few counts. The chain has TRBV10-3 and TRBJ1-3; 10 bases fit TRBD1. The CDR3 spans 15 residues. Germline V gives CDR1 ENHRY, CDR2 SYGVKD. V gave up 7 bases and J gave up 2 bases; unmatched junction bases: 5. In DNA, the CDR3 is TGTGCCATCACCGACAGGGGGCAGACTGGAAACACCATATATTTT. Protein: CAITDRGQTGNTIYF.